These 3 T cell receptor beta chains came from one sample sequenced in a study of blood T cell repertoires in COVID-19. Only in-frame clones appear in the TCRdb table, and some are missing; sequencing was by immunoSEQ multiplex PCR. There are some 190,000 clones in the sample; more than 85% occur only once, and roughly 25% lies in the top ten. The sequencing sample was made of PBMCs or T cells enriched from blood (not recorded which). Source of these receptors: a woman between 40 and 50 years old in a cohort exposed to, infected with or recovered from COVID-19 (not recorded which).

The chain employs TRBV4-3 and TRBJ1-2; 7 bases agree with TRBD1. The V gene end was trimmed by 2 bases and the J gene end by 4 bases; junction bases not matched to a gene: 7. The CDR3 extends over 15 amino acids. Looked up from germline, CDR1 is LGHNA and CDR2 is YSLEER. The CDR3 here is CASSQTQQGLYGYTF. Here the CDR3 DNA reads TGCGCCAGCAGCCAAACCCAACAGGGGCTCTATGGCTACACCTTC.

This chain uses TRBV6-5 with TRBJ1-3; 7 bases agree with TRBD1. The ends lost 2 bases at V and 2 bases at J; junction bases unmatched: 0. Germline V gene data show CDR1 as MNHEY and CDR2 as SVGAGI. CDR3 length: 14 residues. In DNA, the CDR3 is TGTGCCAGCAGTTACGGGACAGCTGGAAACACCATATATTTT. It translates to CASSYGTAGNTIYF.

V usage is TRBV25-1 and J usage is TRBJ1-4, with D unresolved. Trimming stripped 5 bases from V and 7 bases from J, with 11 bases between. There are 13 residues in the CDR3. Germline loops: CDR1 MGHDK, CDR2 SYGVNS. The CDR3 region has the DNA TGTGCCAGCAGTTGGGGAGCGGGTGAAAAACTGTTTTTT. Amino acid sequence: CASSWGAGEKLFF.